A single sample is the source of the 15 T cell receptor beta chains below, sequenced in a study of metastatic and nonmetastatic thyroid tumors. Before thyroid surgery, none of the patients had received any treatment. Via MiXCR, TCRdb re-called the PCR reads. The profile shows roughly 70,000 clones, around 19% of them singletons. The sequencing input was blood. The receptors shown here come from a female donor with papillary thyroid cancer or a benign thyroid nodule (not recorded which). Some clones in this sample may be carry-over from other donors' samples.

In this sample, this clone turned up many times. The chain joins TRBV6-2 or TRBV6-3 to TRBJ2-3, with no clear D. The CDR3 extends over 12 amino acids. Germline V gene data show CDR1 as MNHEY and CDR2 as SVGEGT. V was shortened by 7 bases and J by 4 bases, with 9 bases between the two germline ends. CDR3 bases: TGTGCCAGCACTAGGAAAGCAGATACGCAGTATTTT. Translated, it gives CASTRKADTQYF.

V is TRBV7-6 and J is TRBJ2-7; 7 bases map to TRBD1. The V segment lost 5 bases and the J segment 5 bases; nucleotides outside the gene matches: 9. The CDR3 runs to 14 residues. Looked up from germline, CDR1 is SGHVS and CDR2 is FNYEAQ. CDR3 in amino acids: CASSPRQGIHEQYF. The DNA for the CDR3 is TGTGCCAGCAGCCCTCGACAGGGTATTCACGAGCAGTACTTC.

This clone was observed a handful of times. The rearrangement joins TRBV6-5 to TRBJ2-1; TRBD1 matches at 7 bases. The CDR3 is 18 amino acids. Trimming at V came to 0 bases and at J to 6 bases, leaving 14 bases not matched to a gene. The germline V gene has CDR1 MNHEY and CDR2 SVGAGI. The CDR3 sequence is CASSYSPDRRPSANEQFF. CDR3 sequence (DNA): TGTGCCAGCAGTTACTCCCCGGACAGGCGACCTAGTGCCAATGAGCAGTTCTTC.

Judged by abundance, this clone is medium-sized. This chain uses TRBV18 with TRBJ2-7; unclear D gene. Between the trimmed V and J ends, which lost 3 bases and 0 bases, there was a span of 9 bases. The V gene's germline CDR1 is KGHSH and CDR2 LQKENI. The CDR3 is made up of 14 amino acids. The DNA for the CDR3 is TGTGCCAGCTCACCCCGCCCCGACTCCTACGAGCAGTACTTC. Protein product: CASSPRPDSYEQYF. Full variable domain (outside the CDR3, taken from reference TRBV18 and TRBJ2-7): NAGVMQNPRHLVRRRGQEARLRCSPMKGHSHVYWYRQLPEEGLKFMVYLQKENIIDESGMPKERFSAEFPKEGPSILRIQQVVRGDSAAYFCASSPRPDSYEQYFGPGTRLTVT.

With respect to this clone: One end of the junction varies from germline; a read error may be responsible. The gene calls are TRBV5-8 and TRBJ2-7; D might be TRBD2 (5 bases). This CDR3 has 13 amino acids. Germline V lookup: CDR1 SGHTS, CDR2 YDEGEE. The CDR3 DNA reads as TGTGCCAGCAGGCCCTGGAGAGGGTACGGGCAGTACTTC. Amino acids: CASRPWRGYGQYF.

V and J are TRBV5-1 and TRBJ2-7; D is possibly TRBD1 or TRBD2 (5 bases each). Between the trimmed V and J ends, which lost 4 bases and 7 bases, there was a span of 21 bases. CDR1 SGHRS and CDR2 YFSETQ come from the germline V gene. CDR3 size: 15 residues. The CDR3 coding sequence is TGCGCCAGCAGCACCGGGGACGGAGGACCCAGGGAGCAGTACTTC. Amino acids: CASSTGDGGPREQYF. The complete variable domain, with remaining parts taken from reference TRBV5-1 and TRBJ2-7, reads KAGVTQTPRYLIKTRGQQVTLSCSPISGHRSVSWYQQTPGQGLQFLFEYFSETQRNKGNFPGRFSGRQFSNSRSEMNVSTLELGDSALYLCASSTGDGGPREQYFGPGTRLTVT.

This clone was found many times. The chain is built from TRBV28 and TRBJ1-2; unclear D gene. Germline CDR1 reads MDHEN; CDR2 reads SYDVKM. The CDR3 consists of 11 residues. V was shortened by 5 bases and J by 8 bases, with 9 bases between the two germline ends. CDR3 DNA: TGTGCCAGCAGTCTTTTAGGGGGCTACACCTTC. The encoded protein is CASSLLGGYTF.

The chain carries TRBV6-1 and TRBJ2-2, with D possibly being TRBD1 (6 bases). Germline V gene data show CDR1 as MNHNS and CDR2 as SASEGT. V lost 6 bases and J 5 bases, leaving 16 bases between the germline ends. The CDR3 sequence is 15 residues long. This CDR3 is CASREQTGPTGELFF. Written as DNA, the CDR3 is TGTGCCAGCAGAGAACAAACAGGGCCAACCGGGGAGCTGTTTTTT.

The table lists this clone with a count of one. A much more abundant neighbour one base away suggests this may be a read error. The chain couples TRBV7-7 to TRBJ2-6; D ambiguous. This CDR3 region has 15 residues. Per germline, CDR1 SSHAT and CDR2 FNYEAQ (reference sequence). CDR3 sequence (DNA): TGTGCTAGCAGCTTAGATATCTCTGGGGCCAACGTCCTGACTTTC. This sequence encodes CASSLDISGANVLTF.

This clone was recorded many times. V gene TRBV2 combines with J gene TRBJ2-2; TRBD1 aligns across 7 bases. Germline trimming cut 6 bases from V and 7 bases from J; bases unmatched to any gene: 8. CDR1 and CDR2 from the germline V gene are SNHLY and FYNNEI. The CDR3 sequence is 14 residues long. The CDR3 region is CASRATGWDGELFF. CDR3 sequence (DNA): TGTGCCAGCAGGGCGACAGGGTGGGACGGGGAGCTGTTTTTT. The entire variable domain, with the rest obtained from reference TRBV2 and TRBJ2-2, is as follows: EPEVTQTPSHQVTQMGQEVILRCVPISNHLYFYWYRQILGQKVEFLVSFYNNEISEKSEIFDDQFSVERPDGSNFTLKIRSTKLEDSAMYFCASRATGWDGELFFGEGSRLTVL.

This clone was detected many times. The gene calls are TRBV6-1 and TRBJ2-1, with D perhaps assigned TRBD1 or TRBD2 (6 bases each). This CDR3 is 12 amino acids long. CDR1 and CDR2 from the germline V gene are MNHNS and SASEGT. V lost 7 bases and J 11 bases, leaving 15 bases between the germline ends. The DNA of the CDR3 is TGTGCCAGCATTGCAAGCCGGGGGCAGCAGTTCTTC. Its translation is CASIASRGQQFF.

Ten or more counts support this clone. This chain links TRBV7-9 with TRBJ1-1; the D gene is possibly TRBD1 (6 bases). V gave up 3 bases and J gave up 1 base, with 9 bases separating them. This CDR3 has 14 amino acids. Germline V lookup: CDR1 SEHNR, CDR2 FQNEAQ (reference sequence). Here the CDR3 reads CASSFQGTNTEAFF. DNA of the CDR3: TGTGCCAGCAGCTTTCAGGGGACGAACACTGAAGCTTTCTTT.

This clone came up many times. As DNA, the CDR3 is TGCGCCAGCAGTCGGGACAGGAATCAGCCCCAGCATTTT. Its protein product is CASSRDRNQPQHF. The genes are TRBV10-1 and TRBJ1-5; TRBD1 matches 8 bases. The CDR3 sequence is 13 residues long. Germline lookup yields CDR1 WNHNN and CDR2 SYGVQD (reference sequence). The junction had 1 base not matched to a gene; V was cut back by 5 bases and J by 4 bases.

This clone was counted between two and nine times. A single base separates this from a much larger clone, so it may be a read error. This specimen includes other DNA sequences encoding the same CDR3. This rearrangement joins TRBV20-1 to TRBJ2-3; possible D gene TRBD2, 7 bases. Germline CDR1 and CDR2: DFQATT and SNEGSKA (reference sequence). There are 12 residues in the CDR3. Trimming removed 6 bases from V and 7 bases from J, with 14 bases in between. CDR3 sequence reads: CSAGGHGYTQYF. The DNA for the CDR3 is TGCAGTGCCGGGGGGCATGGGTATACGCAGTATTTT.

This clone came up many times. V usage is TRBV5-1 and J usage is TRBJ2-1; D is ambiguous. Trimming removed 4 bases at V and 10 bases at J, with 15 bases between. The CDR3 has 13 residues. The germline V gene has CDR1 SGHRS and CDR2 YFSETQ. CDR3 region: CASSPRSLGEQFF. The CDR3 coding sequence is TGCGCCAGCAGCCCTCGATCCCTCGGAGAGCAGTTCTTC.